The next 9 T cell receptor beta chains were all read from a single sample in a study of T cells in Graves' hyperthyroidism and ophthalmopathy. Amplification of TCR beta CDR3 regions used RNA as the template. First-round RT-PCR targeting the TCR CDR3 was performed with the HTBI primer set. TCRdb re-derived calls from the multiplex PCR reads in MiXCR, one entry per CDR3 protein. The repertoire holds hundreds of thousands of distinct CDR3 sequences, with 12% to 15% as singletons. The sample consisted of blood. Receptors were obtained from a woman between 18 and 29 years old with Graves' hyperthyroidism.

This chain joins TRBV2 and TRBJ2-2; the D gene is possibly TRBD2 (6 bases). Germline-derived CDR1 and CDR2 are SNHLY and FYNNEI. V shed 0 bases and J shed 7 bases, with 15 bases lying between them. The CDR3 sequence is 16 residues long. CDR3 residues: CASSEAPGEGGGELFF. The CDR3 coding sequence is TGTGCCAGCAGTGAAGCCCCGGGAGAAGGTGGCGGGGAGCTGTTTTTT.

The chain has TRBV6-6 and TRBJ2-1, with 7 positions matching TRBD1. The CDR3 loop spans 17 amino acids. Trimming cost V 0 bases and J 9 bases; bases outside gene matches: 14. The V gene's germline CDR1 is MNHNY and CDR2 SVGAGI (reference sequence). CDR3 sequence: CASSYSVDALQGTEQFF. CDR3 sequence (DNA): TGTGCCAGCAGTTACTCGGTAGACGCTTTACAGGGGACTGAGCAGTTCTTC.

CDR3 amino acids: CASFGRGWGEQFF. The CDR3 nucleotides are TGTGCCAGCTTTGGGCGGGGGTGGGGTGAGCAGTTCTTC. The chain is built from TRBV11-2 and TRBJ2-1, with 7 bases fitting TRBD2. The CDR3 spans 13 residues. CDR1 and CDR2 (germline): SGHAT, FQNNGV. J lost 9 bases, V lost 8 bases, and 10 bases had no gene match. The full variable domain, in which reference TRBV11-2 and TRBJ2-1 provide the parts outside the CDR3, is EAGVAQSPRYKIIEKRQSVAFWCNPISGHATLYWYQQILGQGPKLLIQFQNNGVVDDSQLPKDRFSAERLKGVDSTLKIQPAKLEDSAVYLCASFGRGWGEQFFGPGTRLTVL.

The V call is TRBV19, the J call TRBJ2-5; TRBD2 might be the D (6 bases). The length of the CDR3 is 11 residues. V gave up 5 bases and J gave up 10 bases, with 11 bases separating them. Germline lookup yields CDR1 LNHDA and CDR2 SQIVND (reference sequence). This chain's CDR3 is CASSPGLRQYF. The CDR3 coding sequence is TGTGCCAGTAGTCCGGGACTTCGCCAGTACTTC.

This clonotype was observed at least ten times. The chain joins TRBV4-1 to TRBJ2-7; D unclear. The germline V gene has CDR1 MGHRA and CDR2 YSYEKL. V was cut by 0 bases and J by 4 bases, with 13 bases left in between. The CDR3 loop spans 15 amino acids. CDR3 loop: CASSQDLHPQYEQYF. CDR3 sequence (DNA): TGCGCCAGCAGCCAAGATTTGCACCCGCAGTACGAGCAGTACTTC.

This clonotype was observed many times. The chain combines TRBV2 with TRBJ2-7, with 13 positions matching TRBD2. CDR3 length equals 15 residues. Germline-derived CDR1 and CDR2 are SNHLY and FYNNEI. With V trimmed by 8 bases and J by 3 bases, 7 bases remained unmatched. Here the CDR3 reads CASGGTSGTVYEQYF. The CDR3 DNA reads TGTGCCAGCGGCGGGACTAGCGGGACCGTCTACGAGCAGTACTTC.

This clonotype has at least ten counts. The V and J genes are TRBV2 and TRBJ2-5; 12 bases map to TRBD2. The CDR3 spans 17 residues. V was clipped by 3 bases and J by 3 bases; unmatched bases: 8. In germline, CDR1 is SNHLY, CDR2 FYNNEI. The CDR3 reads CASSDIGASGREETQYF. As DNA, the CDR3 is TGTGCCAGCAGTGACATAGGGGCTAGCGGGAGGGAAGAGACCCAGTACTTC.

With respect to this clonotype: A read error may produce the germline difference seen at one junction end. The chain recombines TRBV20-1 with TRBJ1-6; possibly TRBD1 for D (6 bases). Looked up from germline, CDR1 is DFQATT and CDR2 is SNEGSKA (reference sequence). The CDR3 is made up of 15 amino acids. The CDR3 protein is CSARASSRGGSPPHF. Written as DNA, the CDR3 is TGCAGTGCTAGAGCGTCGTCCAGGGGAGGTTCACCCCCCCACTTT.

This clonotype has a count of ten or more. The rearrangement uses TRBV6-2 or TRBV6-3 and TRBJ2-1; D remains ambiguous. V gave up 2 bases and J gave up 6 bases, with 11 bases separating them. Per germline, CDR1 MNHEY and CDR2 SVGEGT. CDR3 size: 14 residues. The CDR3 reads CASSYLRALNEQFF. DNA for the CDR3: TGTGCCAGCAGTTACCTGCGCGCACTCAATGAGCAGTTCTTC.